The 11 T cell receptor beta chains given below trace back to one sample, sequenced in a study of blood T cell repertoires in COVID-19 (dated by TCRdb to the early 2020s). Libraries were constructed by the immunoSEQ multiplex PCR assay. TCRdb mirrors the immuneACCESS table, restricted to in-frame sequences. Some clones are absent from its copies; in checked studies, under half trace to an unresolved V gene, and the reason for the others is unknown. Across this sample there are about 150,000 clones, with roughly 82% seen only once. The ten largest clones take up approximately 9.7% of the sample. Specimen: peripheral blood. The receptors derive from a woman aged 45 to 65 with acute or convalescent COVID-19.

J is TRBJ2-1 and V is TRBV14; D gene ambiguous. The CDR3 extends over 13 amino acids. Trimming pared 1 base from V and 9 bases from J, leaving 10 bases between. Germline CDR1 is SGHDN and CDR2 is FVKESK. In DNA, the CDR3 is TGTGCCAGCAGCCAAGTCCTGAGCCCTGAGCAGTTCTTC. Translated: CASSQVLSPEQFF.

The gene calls are TRBV5-1 and TRBJ2-5; 10 nucleotides agree with TRBD1. V was clipped by 0 bases and J by 2 bases; unmatched bases: 1. The V gene's germline CDR1 is SGHRS and CDR2 YFSETQ. The CDR3 consists of 15 residues. The CDR3 DNA sequence: TGCGCCAGCAGCTTGGGGACAGGGGGGCAAGAGACCCAGTACTTC. Encoded protein: CASSLGTGGQETQYF. Based on the CDR3 plus reference TRBV5-1 and TRBJ2-5, the full variable domain is KAGVTQTPRYLIKTRGQQVTLSCSPISGHRSVSWYQQTPGQGLQFLFEYFSETQRNKGNFPGRFSGRQFSNSRSEMNVSTLELGDSALYLCASSLGTGGQETQYFGPGTRLLVL.

CDR3 DNA sequence: TGTGCCAGCAGACAGGGGGCACAATACGATTCACCCCTCCACTTT. It translates to CASRQGAQYDSPLHF. The chain joins TRBV6-5 to TRBJ1-6, with 9 bases lining up with TRBD1. This CDR3 contains 15 residues. Germline CDR1 is MNHEY and CDR2 is SVGAGI. Trimming at V came to 6 bases and at J to 8 bases, leaving 8 bases not matched to a gene.

V and J are TRBV7-2 and TRBJ2-1; 12 positions match TRBD2. This CDR3 has 15 amino acids. Losses at the gene ends were 6 bases for V and 8 bases for J; bases not matched to a gene: 8. Germline CDR1 and CDR2: SGHTA and FQGNSA. The CDR3 sequence is CASRQTSGRNYEQFF. CDR3 DNA sequence: TGTGCCAGCAGACAAACTAGCGGGAGGAACTATGAGCAGTTCTTC. Filled out from reference TRBV7-2 and TRBJ2-1, the complete variable domain reads GAGVSQSPSNKVTEKGKDVELRCDPISGHTALYWYRQSLGQGLEFLIYFQGNSAPDKSGLPSDRFSAERTGGSVSTLTIQRTQQEDSAVYLCASRQTSGRNYEQFFGPGTRLTVL.

The rearrangement uses TRBV19 and TRBJ2-7; TRBD2 is a possible D gene (5 bases). Germline-derived CDR1 and CDR2 are LNHDA and SQIVND (reference sequence). V shed 1 base and J shed 6 bases, with 13 bases lying between them. The CDR3 runs 14 residues. The CDR3 here is CASSIGRRPGEQYF. The CDR3 DNA follows: TGTGCCAGTAGTATAGGGAGGAGGCCTGGCGAGCAGTACTTC.

The chain recombines TRBV7-9 with TRBJ1-1, with a possible D match to TRBD1 (6 bases). Germline V lookup: CDR1 SEHNR, CDR2 FQNEAQ (reference sequence). The V gene lost 4 bases and the J gene lost 8 bases, with 14 bases spanning the gap. The CDR3 is 13 amino acids. The CDR3 region has the DNA TGTGCCAGCAGCTCGATGGACGGGACAGAAGCTTTCTTT. It yields the protein CASSSMDGTEAFF.

J is TRBJ2-3 and V is TRBV25-1; D remains ambiguous. In germline, CDR1 is MGHDK, CDR2 SYGVNS. The CDR3 is made up of 14 amino acids. In DNA form, the CDR3 reads TGTGCGTGGGCCAGGCGTACTAGCACAGATACGCAGTATTTT. It is translated as CAWARRTSTDTQYF.

This clone was detected only once. The chain employs TRBV2 and TRBJ1-5; 10 bases map to TRBD1. The CDR3 consists of 14 residues. The ends lost 7 bases at V and 7 bases at J; junction bases unmatched: 7. Germline V gene sequence: CDR1 SNHLY, CDR2 FYNNEI. CDR3 in amino acids: CASNRGTGDQPQHF. The CDR3 nucleotides read TGTGCCAGCAATCGAGGGACAGGGGACCAGCCCCAGCATTTT.

The chain employs TRBV5-1 and TRBJ1-5, with a weak D call TRBD1 (5 bases). Germline V gene lookup returns CDR1 SGHRS and CDR2 YFSETQ. V was trimmed by 4 bases and J by 4 bases, leaving 9 bases between them. The CDR3 length is 13 residues. CDR3 sequence (DNA): TGCGCCAGCAGCGACAGTGGAAATCAGCCCCAGCATTTT. As protein: CASSDSGNQPQHF.

The chain recombines TRBV7-2 with TRBJ1-1; D is undetermined. The germline V gene encodes CDR1 SGHTA and CDR2 FQGNSA. CDR3 length equals 14 residues. Trimming took off 0 bases at V and 7 bases at J, with 12 bases between the two ends. The CDR3 nucleotides are TGTGCCAGCAGCTTAGCTTGGGATCGGGATGAAGCTTTCTTT. Protein product: CASSLAWDRDEAFF.

The rearrangement joins TRBV21-1 to TRBJ2-1; the table's D call TRBD2 went unverified against the DNA. TRBV21-1 is designated a pseudogene. The CDR3 consists of 18 residues. This CDR3 is CASSKVLRRDGGYNEQFF. Here the CDR3 DNA reads TGTGCCAGCAGCAAAGTTCTACGGCGAGATGGCGGATACAATGAGCAGTTCTTC.